These T cell receptor beta chains were read from a single sample in a study of shared clonotypes between healthy human individuals. Only in-frame clones appear in the TCRdb table, and some are missing; sequencing was by immunoSEQ multiplex PCR. This table holds over a million clones, roughly 96% found once. Sequencing was carried out using naive CD4+ T cells sorted from blood. Source of these receptors: a man younger than 45 in good health. Both conserved end residues are part of each CDR3. A D gene is named only where the DNA matches it firmly. Clone size appears in some rows only: once, few, many, or a class for an expanded clone.

v_gene: TRBV19; d_gene: TRBD1; abundance: .; j_gene: TRBJ2-7; CDR3aa: CASSRDRTYEQYF; CDR3nt: TGTGCCAGTAGTCGGGACAGAACCTACGAGCAGTACTTC
v_gene: TRBV4-3; d_gene: TRBD2; abundance: .; j_gene: TRBJ2-1; CDR3aa: CASSQEASGRANEQFF; CDR3nt: TGCGCCAGCAGCCAAGAGGCTAGCGGGAGGGCCAATGAGCAGTTCTTC
v_gene: TRBV29-1; d_gene: .; abundance: .; j_gene: TRBJ1-2; CDR3aa: CSVRPSGQQVDYGYTF; CDR3nt: TGCAGCGTTCGACCCTCCGGTCAACAGGTTGACTATGGCTACACCTTC
v_gene: TRBV29-1; d_gene: .; abundance: .; j_gene: TRBJ2-7; CDR3aa: CSVNRGSSYEQYF; CDR3nt: TGCAGCGTGAACCGGGGCAGCTCCTACGAGCAGTACTTC
v_gene: TRBV18; d_gene: .; abundance: .; j_gene: TRBJ2-3; CDR3aa: CASSPGPQADTQYF; CDR3nt: TGTGCCAGCTCACCGGGGCCGCAGGCAGATACGCAGTATTTT
v_gene: TRBV29-1; d_gene: TRBD2; abundance: .; j_gene: TRBJ2-1; CDR3aa: CSVDGGGGAYNEQFF; CDR3nt: TGCAGCGTTGATGGCGGCGGGGGTGCCTACAATGAGCAGTTCTTC
v_gene: TRBV7-6; d_gene: .; abundance: .; j_gene: TRBJ2-5; CDR3aa: CASRKQGGETQYF; CDR3nt: TGTGCCAGCAGGAAACAGGGAGGAGAGACCCAGTACTTC
v_gene: TRBV6-5; d_gene: .; abundance: .; j_gene: TRBJ2-7; CDR3aa: CASSYRGAEQYF; CDR3nt: TGTGCCAGCAGTTACAGAGGAGCCGAGCAGTACTTC
v_gene: TRBV29-1; d_gene: .; abundance: .; j_gene: TRBJ2-7; CDR3aa: CSALSGAYEQYF; CDR3nt: TGCAGCGCCCTTAGCGGAGCCTACGAGCAGTACTTC
v_gene: TRBV6-1; d_gene: .; abundance: .; j_gene: TRBJ2-7; CDR3aa: CASSESGRSDYEQYF; CDR3nt: TGTGCCAGCAGTGAGTCCGGAAGGAGCGATTACGAGCAGTACTTC
v_gene: TRBV7-2; d_gene: .; abundance: .; j_gene: TRBJ1-2; CDR3aa: CASSRESYGYTF; CDR3nt: TGTGCCAGCAGCCGGGAGTCCTATGGCTACACCTTC
v_gene: TRBV11-2; d_gene: .; abundance: once; j_gene: TRBJ1-3; CDR3aa: CASSLQGQQGNTIYF; CDR3nt: TGTGCCAGCAGCTTACAGGGACAACAGGGAAACACCATATATTTT
v_gene: TRBV5-1; d_gene: TRBD2; abundance: .; j_gene: TRBJ2-1; CDR3aa: CASRLGLARSYNEQFF; CDR3nt: TGCGCCAGCCGCCTGGGACTAGCGAGGTCCTACAATGAGCAGTTCTTC
v_gene: TRBV5-5; d_gene: .; abundance: .; j_gene: TRBJ2-7; CDR3aa: CASSPGSYEQYF; CDR3nt: TGTGCCAGCAGCCCCGGCTCCTACGAGCAGTACTTC
v_gene: TRBV15; d_gene: .; abundance: .; j_gene: TRBJ1-2; CDR3aa: CATSTQNYGYTF; CDR3nt: TGTGCCACCAGCACCCAAAACTATGGCTACACCTTC
v_gene: TRBV29-1; d_gene: .; abundance: .; j_gene: TRBJ2-2; CDR3aa: CSGTTNTGELFF; CDR3nt: TGCAGCGGGACAACGAACACCGGGGAGCTGTTTTTT
v_gene: TRBV2; d_gene: .; abundance: .; j_gene: TRBJ2-7; CDR3aa: CASSLQRAYEQYF; CDR3nt: TGTGCCAGCAGCCTGCAGAGAGCCTACGAGCAGTACTTC
v_gene: TRBV5-5; d_gene: TRBD1; abundance: .; j_gene: TRBJ2-2; CDR3aa: CASSARQGGTGELFF; CDR3nt: TGTGCCAGCAGCGCCAGACAGGGCGGGACCGGGGAGCTGTTTTTT
v_gene: TRBV7-2; d_gene: TRBD1; abundance: .; j_gene: TRBJ2-5; CDR3aa: CASSQTVLQGFRETQYF; CDR3nt: TGTGCCAGCAGCCAGACTGTTCTACAGGGGTTTCGTGAGACCCAGTACTTC
v_gene: TRBV18; d_gene: .; abundance: .; j_gene: TRBJ2-1; CDR3aa: CASSPAPSFDNEQFF; CDR3nt: TGTGCCAGCTCACCAGCCCCTAGCTTTGACAATGAGCAGTTCTTC
v_gene: TRBV5-4; d_gene: TRBD2; abundance: once; j_gene: TRBJ2-1; CDR3aa: CASTLGLSGKHNEQFF; CDR3nt: TGTGCCAGCACCCTAGGCCTCAGCGGGAAACACAATGAGCAGTTCTTC
v_gene: TRBV7-2; d_gene: .; abundance: .; j_gene: TRBJ2-7; CDR3aa: CASSLVTTTFGEQYF; CDR3nt: TGTGCCAGCAGCTTAGTCACAACTACTTTCGGCGAGCAGTACTTC
v_gene: TRBV15; d_gene: TRBD1; abundance: .; j_gene: TRBJ2-7; CDR3aa: CATSRDPSGTGNPPYEQYF; CDR3nt: TGTGCCACCAGCAGAGATCCCTCCGGGACAGGGAATCCCCCCTACGAGCAGTACTTC
v_gene: TRBV5-4; d_gene: .; abundance: .; j_gene: TRBJ1-1; CDR3aa: CASSLVGGMNTEAFF; CDR3nt: TGTGCCAGCAGCTTGGTGGGGGGAATGAACACTGAAGCTTTCTTT
v_gene: TRBV7-6; d_gene: TRBD2; abundance: .; j_gene: TRBJ2-3; CDR3aa: CASSLGTSGRDTQYF; CDR3nt: TGTGCCAGCAGCTTAGGGACTAGCGGACGAGATACGCAGTATTTT
v_gene: TRBV5-1; d_gene: .; abundance: .; j_gene: TRBJ2-3; CDR3aa: CASSLGDPNLSDTQYF; CDR3nt: TGCGCCAGCAGCTTGGGGGACCCTAATTTATCAGATACGCAGTATTTT
v_gene: TRBV18; d_gene: .; abundance: .; j_gene: TRBJ1-4; CDR3aa: CASSPRSTNEKLFF; CDR3nt: TGTGCCAGCTCACCACGGTCTACTAATGAAAAACTGTTTTTT
v_gene: TRBV28; d_gene: .; abundance: .; j_gene: TRBJ1-2; CDR3aa: CASSLLVGGHNYGYTF; CDR3nt: TGTGCCAGCAGTTTATTGGTCGGGGGCCATAACTATGGCTACACCTTC
v_gene: TRBV30; d_gene: TRBD1; abundance: .; j_gene: TRBJ2-7; CDR3aa: CAWDRDRSSYEQYF; CDR3nt: TGTGCCTGGGACCGGGACAGGAGCTCCTACGAGCAGTACTTC
v_gene: TRBV7-2; d_gene: TRBD2; abundance: .; j_gene: TRBJ2-3; CDR3aa: CASSPTSARTDTQYF; CDR3nt: TGTGCCAGCAGTCCAACTAGCGCCCGCACAGATACGCAGTATTTT
v_gene: TRBV6-5; d_gene: .; abundance: .; j_gene: TRBJ2-5; CDR3aa: CASGGGKTQYF; CDR3nt: TGTGCCAGCGGCGGCGGGAAGACCCAGTACTTC
v_gene: TRBV10-3; d_gene: TRBD1; abundance: .; j_gene: TRBJ2-7; CDR3aa: CAISGGQPYEQYF; CDR3nt: TGTGCCATCAGTGGGGGACAGCCCTACGAGCAGTACTTC
v_gene: TRBV19; d_gene: .; abundance: .; j_gene: TRBJ1-5; CDR3aa: CASSDLSRVINQPQHF; CDR3nt: TGTGCCAGTAGTGACCTTAGCAGGGTAATCAATCAGCCCCAGCATTTT
v_gene: TRBV6-6; d_gene: .; abundance: .; j_gene: TRBJ2-7; CDR3aa: CASSHSGPSIYEQYF; CDR3nt: TGTGCCAGCAGCCACTCCGGGCCCTCAATCTACGAGCAGTACTTC
v_gene: TRBV5-1; d_gene: TRBD2; abundance: .; j_gene: TRBJ2-3; CDR3aa: CASSPVVSGRGSTDTQYF; CDR3nt: TGCGCCAGCAGCCCAGTGGTTAGCGGGAGGGGAAGCACAGATACGCAGTATTTT
v_gene: TRBV7-2; d_gene: .; abundance: .; j_gene: TRBJ2-1; CDR3aa: CASSLGQSYEQFF; CDR3nt: TGTGCCAGCAGCTTAGGGCAGAGCTATGAGCAGTTCTTC
v_gene: TRBV7-2; d_gene: .; abundance: .; j_gene: TRBJ1-2; CDR3aa: CASSLVPRIQDYGYTF; CDR3nt: TGTGCCAGCAGCTTAGTCCCAAGGATTCAAGACTATGGCTACACCTTC
v_gene: TRBV28; d_gene: .; abundance: few; j_gene: TRBJ2-7; CDR3aa: CASSSGEWTYEQYF; CDR3nt: TGTGCCAGCAGTTCAGGGGAATGGACCTACGAGCAGTACTTC
v_gene: TRBV7-2; d_gene: .; abundance: .; j_gene: TRBJ2-7; CDR3aa: CASSDRPYEQYF; CDR3nt: TGTGCCAGCAGCGACAGGCCCTACGAGCAGTACTTC
v_gene: TRBV12-5; d_gene: TRBD1; abundance: .; j_gene: TRBJ1-1; CDR3aa: CASGLVRGAGGTEAFF; CDR3nt: TGTGCTAGTGGTTTGGTACGGGGGGCAGGGGGCACTGAAGCTTTCTTT
v_gene: TRBV5-4; d_gene: .; abundance: .; j_gene: TRBJ1-5; CDR3aa: CASSLSRTVVSMGHQPQHF; CDR3nt: TGTGCCAGCAGCTTGTCACGGACAGTAGTTTCCATGGGTCATCAGCCCCAGCATTTT
v_gene: TRBV7-7; d_gene: .; abundance: few; j_gene: TRBJ2-3; CDR3aa: CASSQQGSTDTQYF; CDR3nt: TGTGCTAGCAGCCAACAGGGCAGCACAGATACGCAGTATTTT
v_gene: TRBV7-2; d_gene: .; abundance: .; j_gene: TRBJ1-2; CDR3aa: CASSPLMANYGYTF; CDR3nt: TGTGCCAGCAGCCCACTAATGGCTAACTATGGCTACACCTTC
v_gene: TRBV27; d_gene: .; abundance: once; j_gene: TRBJ2-1; CDR3aa: CASSSGNRVEQFF; CDR3nt: TGTGCCAGCAGTTCCGGAAACAGGGTTGAGCAGTTCTTC
v_gene: TRBV28; d_gene: .; abundance: .; j_gene: TRBJ2-1; CDR3aa: CASSLSNLRSAVNEQFF; CDR3nt: TGTGCCAGCAGTTTGTCCAACCTCCGGTCAGCGGTCAATGAGCAGTTCTTC
v_gene: TRBV5-1; d_gene: .; abundance: .; j_gene: TRBJ1-5; CDR3aa: CASSLVAGGRFGNQPQHF; CDR3nt: TGCGCCAGCAGCTTGGTGGCAGGTGGGCGTTTCGGCAATCAGCCCCAGCATTTT
v_gene: TRBV5-1; d_gene: TRBD1; abundance: .; j_gene: TRBJ1-1; CDR3aa: CASRLRQGSTEAFF; CDR3nt: TGCGCCAGTCGACTTAGACAGGGGAGCACTGAAGCTTTCTTT
v_gene: TRBV10-2; d_gene: .; abundance: .; j_gene: TRBJ2-1; CDR3aa: CASMRRGGEQFF; CDR3nt: TGCGCCAGCATGAGGAGGGGAGGTGAGCAGTTCTTC
v_gene: TRBV13; d_gene: .; abundance: .; j_gene: TRBJ1-1; CDR3aa: CASSATDNTEAFF; CDR3nt: TGTGCCAGCAGCGCAACAGATAACACTGAAGCTTTCTTT
v_gene: TRBV11-2; d_gene: TRBD2; abundance: .; j_gene: TRBJ2-1; CDR3aa: CASSARGLAGEGYNEQFF; CDR3nt: TGTGCCAGCAGCGCACGGGGACTAGCGGGAGAAGGCTACAATGAGCAGTTCTTC
v_gene: TRBV5-1; d_gene: TRBD1; abundance: .; j_gene: TRBJ1-2; CDR3aa: CASSFQGVDGYTF; CDR3nt: TGCGCCAGCAGCTTCCAGGGGGTCGATGGCTACACCTTC
v_gene: TRBV5-1; d_gene: TRBD1; abundance: .; j_gene: TRBJ2-3; CDR3aa: CASRKTGGWADTQYF; CDR3nt: TGCGCCAGCAGGAAGACAGGGGGTTGGGCAGATACGCAGTATTTT
v_gene: TRBV5-1; d_gene: .; abundance: once; j_gene: TRBJ2-1; CDR3aa: CASSLDGYNEQFF; CDR3nt: TGCGCCAGCAGCTTGGACGGTTACAATGAGCAGTTCTTC
v_gene: TRBV18; d_gene: TRBD2; abundance: once; j_gene: TRBJ2-1; CDR3aa: CASSPRLGTSGRKGYNEQFF; CDR3nt: TGTGCCAGCTCTCCGCGGCTCGGGACTAGCGGGAGGAAAGGCTACAATGAGCAGTTCTTC
v_gene: TRBV5-1; d_gene: .; abundance: .; j_gene: TRBJ2-5; CDR3aa: CASSLAIRERETQYF; CDR3nt: TGCGCCAGCAGCTTGGCCATTCGGGAGAGAGAGACCCAGTACTTC
v_gene: TRBV28; d_gene: TRBD2; abundance: once; j_gene: TRBJ2-7; CDR3aa: CASSLSGRIDEQYF; CDR3nt: TGTGCCAGCAGTCTTAGCGGGAGGATCGACGAGCAGTACTTC
v_gene: TRBV25-1; d_gene: .; abundance: .; j_gene: TRBJ2-1; CDR3aa: CASSAFGGYYNEQFF; CDR3nt: TGTGCCAGCAGTGCCTTTGGGGGTTACTACAATGAGCAGTTCTTC
v_gene: TRBV5-1; d_gene: TRBD1; abundance: .; j_gene: TRBJ1-2; CDR3aa: CASSGTGDGYTF; CDR3nt: TGCGCCAGCAGTGGAACAGGGGACGGCTACACCTTC